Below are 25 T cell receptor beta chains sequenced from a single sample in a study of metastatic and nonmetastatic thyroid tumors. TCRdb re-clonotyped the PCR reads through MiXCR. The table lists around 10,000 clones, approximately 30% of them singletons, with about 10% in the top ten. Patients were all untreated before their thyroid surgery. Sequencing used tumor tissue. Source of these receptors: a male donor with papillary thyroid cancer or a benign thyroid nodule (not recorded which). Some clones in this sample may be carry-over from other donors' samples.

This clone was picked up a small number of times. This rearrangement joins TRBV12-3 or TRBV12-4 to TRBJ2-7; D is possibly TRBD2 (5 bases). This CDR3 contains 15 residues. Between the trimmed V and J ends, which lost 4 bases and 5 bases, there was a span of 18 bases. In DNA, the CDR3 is TGTGCCAGCAGTTCCTTATTTTCGGGGAGACACGAGCAGTACTTC. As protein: CASSSLFSGRHEQYF.

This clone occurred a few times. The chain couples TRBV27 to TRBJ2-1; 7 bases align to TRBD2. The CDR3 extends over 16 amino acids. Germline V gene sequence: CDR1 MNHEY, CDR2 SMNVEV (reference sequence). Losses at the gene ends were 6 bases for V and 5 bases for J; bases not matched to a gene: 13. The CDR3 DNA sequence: TGTGCCAGCAGACCCGCGGGAGAAGTGGGGCACAATGAGCAGTTCTTC. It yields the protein CASRPAGEVGHNEQFF.

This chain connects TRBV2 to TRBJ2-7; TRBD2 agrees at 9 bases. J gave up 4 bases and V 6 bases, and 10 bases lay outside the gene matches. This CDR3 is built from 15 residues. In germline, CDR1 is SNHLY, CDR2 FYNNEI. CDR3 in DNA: TGTGCCAGCAGGTGGGGGCCAGCGGGAGGATACGAGCAGTACTTC. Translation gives CASRWGPAGGYEQYF.

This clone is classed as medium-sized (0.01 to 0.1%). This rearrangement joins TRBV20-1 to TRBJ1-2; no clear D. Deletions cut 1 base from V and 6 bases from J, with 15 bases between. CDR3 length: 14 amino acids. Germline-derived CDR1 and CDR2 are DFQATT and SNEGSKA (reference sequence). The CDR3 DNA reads TGCAGTGCTAGAGGTCTTTTTCCACGGGATGGCTACACCTTC. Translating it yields CSARGLFPRDGYTF.

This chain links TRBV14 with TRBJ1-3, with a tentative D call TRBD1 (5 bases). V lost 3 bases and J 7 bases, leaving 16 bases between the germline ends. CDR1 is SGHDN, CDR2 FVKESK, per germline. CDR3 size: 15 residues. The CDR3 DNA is TGTGCCAGCAGCCACGTGGGGGGACTGAGTAACACCATATATTTT. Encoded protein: CASSHVGGLSNTIYF.

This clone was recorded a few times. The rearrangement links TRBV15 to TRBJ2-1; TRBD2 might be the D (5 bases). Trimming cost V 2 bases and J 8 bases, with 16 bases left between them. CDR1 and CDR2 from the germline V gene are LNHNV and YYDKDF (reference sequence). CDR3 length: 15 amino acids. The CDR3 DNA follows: TGTGCCACCAGCAGACGGAGCGGATCCTCTGATGAGCAGTTCTTC. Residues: CATSRRSGSSDEQFF.

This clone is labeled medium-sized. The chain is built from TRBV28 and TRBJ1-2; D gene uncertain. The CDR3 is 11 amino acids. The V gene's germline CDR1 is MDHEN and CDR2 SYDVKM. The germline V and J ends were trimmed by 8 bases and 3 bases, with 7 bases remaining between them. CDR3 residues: CASGYYYGYTF. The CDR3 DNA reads TGTGCCAGCGGGTATTACTATGGCTACACCTTC.

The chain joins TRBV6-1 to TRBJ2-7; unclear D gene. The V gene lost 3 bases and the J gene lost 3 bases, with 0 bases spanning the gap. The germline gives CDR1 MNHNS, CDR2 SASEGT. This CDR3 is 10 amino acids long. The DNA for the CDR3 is TGTGCCAGCAGTGACTACGAGCAGTACTTC. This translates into CASSDYEQYF.

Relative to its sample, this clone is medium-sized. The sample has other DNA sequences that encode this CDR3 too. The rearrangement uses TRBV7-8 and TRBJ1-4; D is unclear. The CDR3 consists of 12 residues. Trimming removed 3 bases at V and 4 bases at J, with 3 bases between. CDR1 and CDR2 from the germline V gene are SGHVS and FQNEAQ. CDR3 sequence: CASSFNNEKLFF. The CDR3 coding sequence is TGTGCCAGCAGCTTTAATAATGAAAAACTGTTTTTT.

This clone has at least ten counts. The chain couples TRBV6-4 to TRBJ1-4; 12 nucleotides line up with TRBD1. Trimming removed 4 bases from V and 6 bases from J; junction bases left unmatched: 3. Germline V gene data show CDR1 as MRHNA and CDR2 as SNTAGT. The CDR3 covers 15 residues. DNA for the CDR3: TGTGCCAGCAGTGCCGGGACAGGGGGCGATGAAAAACTGTTTTTT. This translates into CASSAGTGGDEKLFF.

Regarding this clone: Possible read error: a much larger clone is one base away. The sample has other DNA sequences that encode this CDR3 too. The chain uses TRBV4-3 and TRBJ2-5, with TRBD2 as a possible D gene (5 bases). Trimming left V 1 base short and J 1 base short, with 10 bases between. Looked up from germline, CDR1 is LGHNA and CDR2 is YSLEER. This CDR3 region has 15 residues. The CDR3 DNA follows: TGCGCCAGCAGCCAAGGGCCGGGGAGCCAAGAGACCCAGTACTTC. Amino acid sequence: CASSQGPGSQETQYF.

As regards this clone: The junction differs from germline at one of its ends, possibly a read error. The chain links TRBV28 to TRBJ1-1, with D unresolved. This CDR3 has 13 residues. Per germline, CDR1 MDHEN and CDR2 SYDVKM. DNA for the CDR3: TGTGCCACCAGCCAGTGGCCCGTCACTGAATCTTTCTTT. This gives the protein CATSQWPVTESFF.

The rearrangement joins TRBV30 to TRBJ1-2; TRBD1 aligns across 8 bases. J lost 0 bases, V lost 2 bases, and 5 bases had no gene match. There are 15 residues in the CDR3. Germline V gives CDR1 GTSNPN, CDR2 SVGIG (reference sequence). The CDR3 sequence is CAWSKRTGSNYGYTF. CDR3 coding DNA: TGTGCCTGGAGTAAGAGGACAGGGTCTAACTATGGCTACACCTTC.

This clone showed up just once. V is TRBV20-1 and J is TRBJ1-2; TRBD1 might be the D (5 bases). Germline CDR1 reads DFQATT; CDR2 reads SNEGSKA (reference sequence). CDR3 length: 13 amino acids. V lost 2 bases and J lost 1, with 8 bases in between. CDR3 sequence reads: CSARPGLNYGYTF. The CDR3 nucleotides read TGCAGTGCTAGACCGGGACTTAACTATGGCTACACCTTC.

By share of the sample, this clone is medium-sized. As DNA, the CDR3 is TGTGCCTGGAGTATTGGACAGACAGTCGAGCAGTACTTC. Protein sequence: CAWSIGQTVEQYF. The chain is built from TRBV30 and TRBJ2-7, with D possibly TRBD1 on 6 matching bases. CDR3 length: 13 residues. Germline V gene lookup returns CDR1 GTSNPN and CDR2 SVGIG (reference sequence). With 2 bases removed from V and 6 bases from J, the gap between germline ends came to 14 bases. The full variable domain, its missing parts supplied by reference TRBV30 and TRBJ2-7, is SQTIHQWPATLVQPVGSPLSLECTVEGTSNPNLYWYRQAAGRGLQLLFYSVGIGQISSEVPQNLSASRPQDRQFILSSKKLLLSDSGFYLCAWSIGQTVEQYFGPGTRLTVT.

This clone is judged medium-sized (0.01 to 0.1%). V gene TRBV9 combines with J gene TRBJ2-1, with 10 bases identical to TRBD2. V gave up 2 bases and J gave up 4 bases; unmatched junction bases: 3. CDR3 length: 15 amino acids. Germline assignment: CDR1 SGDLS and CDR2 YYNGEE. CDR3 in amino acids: CASSVGTSAYNEQFF. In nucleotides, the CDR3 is TGTGCCAGCAGCGTGGGGACTAGCGCTTACAATGAGCAGTTCTTC.

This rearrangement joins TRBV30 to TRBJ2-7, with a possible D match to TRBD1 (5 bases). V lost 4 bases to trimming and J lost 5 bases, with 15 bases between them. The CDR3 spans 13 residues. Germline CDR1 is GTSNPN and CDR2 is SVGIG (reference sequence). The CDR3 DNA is TGTGCCTGGAATCGGCCCCCAGGGAACGAGCAGTACTTC. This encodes CAWNRPPGNEQYF.

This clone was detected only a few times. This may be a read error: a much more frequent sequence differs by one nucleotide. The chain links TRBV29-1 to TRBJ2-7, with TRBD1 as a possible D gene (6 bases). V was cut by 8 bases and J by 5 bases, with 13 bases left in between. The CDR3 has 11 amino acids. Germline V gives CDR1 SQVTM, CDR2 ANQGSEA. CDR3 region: CSPRTADEQYF. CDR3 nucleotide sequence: TGCAGCCCCAGGACAGCGGACGAGCAGTACTTC.

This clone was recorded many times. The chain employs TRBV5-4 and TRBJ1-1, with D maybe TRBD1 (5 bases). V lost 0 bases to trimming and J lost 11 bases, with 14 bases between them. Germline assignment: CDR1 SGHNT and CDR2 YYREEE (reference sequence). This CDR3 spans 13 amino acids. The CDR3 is CASSLARDSVAFF. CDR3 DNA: TGTGCCAGCAGCTTGGCGCGGGACTCGGTGGCTTTCTTT.

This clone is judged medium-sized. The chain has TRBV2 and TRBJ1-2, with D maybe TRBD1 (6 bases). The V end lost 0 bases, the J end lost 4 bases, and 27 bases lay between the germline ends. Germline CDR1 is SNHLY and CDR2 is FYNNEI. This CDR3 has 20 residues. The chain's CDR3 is CASSEADSPLTPEDIYGYTF. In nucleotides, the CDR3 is TGTGCCAGCAGTGAAGCGGACAGTCCACTGACCCCCGAAGATATCTATGGCTACACCTTC.

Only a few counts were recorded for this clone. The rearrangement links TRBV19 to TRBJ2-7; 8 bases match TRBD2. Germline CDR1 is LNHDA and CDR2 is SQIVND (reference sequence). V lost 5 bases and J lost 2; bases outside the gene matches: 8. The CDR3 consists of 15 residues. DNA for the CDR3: TGTGCCAGTAGTCAACCGGGACTAGGAACCTACGAGCAGTACTTC. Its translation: CASSQPGLGTYEQYF.

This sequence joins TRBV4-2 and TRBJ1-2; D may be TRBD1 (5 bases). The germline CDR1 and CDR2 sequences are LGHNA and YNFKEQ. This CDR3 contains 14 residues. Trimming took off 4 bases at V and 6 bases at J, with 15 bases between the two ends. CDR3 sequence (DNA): TGTGCCAGCAGCCTCCGGTCGGACACTCATGGCTACACCTTC. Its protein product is CASSLRSDTHGYTF.

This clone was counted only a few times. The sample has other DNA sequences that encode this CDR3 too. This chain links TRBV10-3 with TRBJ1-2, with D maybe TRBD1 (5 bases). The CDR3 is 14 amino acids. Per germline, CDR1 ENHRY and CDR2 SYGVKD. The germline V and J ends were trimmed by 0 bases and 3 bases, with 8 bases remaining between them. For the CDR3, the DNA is TGTGCCATCAGTGAGTCGGGGGATGACTATGGCTACACCTTC. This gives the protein CAISESGDDYGYTF.

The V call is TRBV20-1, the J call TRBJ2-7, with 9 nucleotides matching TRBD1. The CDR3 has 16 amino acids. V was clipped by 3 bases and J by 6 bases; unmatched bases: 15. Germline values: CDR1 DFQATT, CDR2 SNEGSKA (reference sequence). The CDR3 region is CSARDYDRGSGSEQYF. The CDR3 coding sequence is TGCAGTGCTAGGGACTATGACAGGGGGTCGGGTAGCGAGCAGTACTTC.

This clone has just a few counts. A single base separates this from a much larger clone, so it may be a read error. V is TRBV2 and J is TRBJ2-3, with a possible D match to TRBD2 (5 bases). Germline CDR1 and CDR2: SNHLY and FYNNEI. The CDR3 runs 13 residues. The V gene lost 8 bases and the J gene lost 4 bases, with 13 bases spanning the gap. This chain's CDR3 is CASGGFSADTQYF. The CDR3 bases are TGTGCCAGCGGAGGTTTCAGCGCAGATACGCAGTATTTT.